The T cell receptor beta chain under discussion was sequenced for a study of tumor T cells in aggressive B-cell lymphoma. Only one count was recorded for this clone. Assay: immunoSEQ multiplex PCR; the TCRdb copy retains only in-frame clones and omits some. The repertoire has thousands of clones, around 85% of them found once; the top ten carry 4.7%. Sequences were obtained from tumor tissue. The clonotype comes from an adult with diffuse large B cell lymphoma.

This chain's CDR3 is CAIRLRAGRYEQYF. The DNA for the CDR3 is TGTGCCATCCGCCTTCGGGCGGGGAGGTACGAGCAGTACTTC. The chain carries TRBV28 and TRBJ2-7; D possibly corresponds to TRBD2 (6 bases). V was clipped by 10 bases and J by 4 bases, with 20 bases between them. The CDR3 runs 14 residues. CDR1 and CDR2 (germline): MDHEN, SYDVKM.